These T cell receptor beta chains were read from a single sample in a study of vaccination and CD4 T cells after COVID-19. TCRdb reprocessed the PCR reads via MiXCR and lists one record per CDR3 protein. The table includes about 21,000 distinct CDR3 sequences, around three fifths detected once. The source material was CD4+ T cells from blood, sampled before SARS-CoV-2 vaccination. The source of these receptors is a human donor who had recovered from COVID-19. Each CDR3 is given with its conserved first and last residue. A D gene is named only where the DNA matches it firmly. Only some rows state a clone size, as once, few, many or a class for expanded clones.

j_gene	d_gene	v_gene	abundance	CDR3aa	CDR3nt
TRBJ2-7	TRBD2	TRBV20-1	few	CSARAGGPYEQYF	TGCAGTGCTAGGGCGGGAGGGCCCTACGAGCAGTACTTC
TRBJ2-7	NA	TRBV21-1	NA	CASSNPWRARAGCYEQYF	TGTGCCAGCAGCAACCCATGGCGGGCCCGGGCCGGGTGTTACGAGCAGTACTTC
TRBJ1-5	NA	TRBV6-1	NA	CASSRDIYSNQPQHF	TGTGCCAGCAGCAGGGACATTTATAGCAATCAGCCCCAGCATTTT
TRBJ1-1	TRBD1	TRBV5-4	few	CASSIRGQGHTEAFF	TGTGCCAGCAGCATTCGGGGACAGGGACACACTGAAGCTTTCTTT
TRBJ2-4	TRBD1	TRBV19	NA	CASTRTGENIQYF	TGTGCCAGTACGCGGACAGGAGAAAACATTCAGTACTTC
TRBJ2-5	TRBD2	TRBV15	NA	CATSGAGGRGRETQYF	TGTGCCACCAGCGGAGCGGGAGGTAGGGGGAGAGAGACCCAGTACTTC
TRBJ2-3	NA	TRBV7-7	once	CASSPDTGGLSSTDTQYF	TGTGCTAGCAGCCCGGATACTGGGGGGCTTTCTAGCACAGATACGCAGTATTTT
TRBJ1-6	NA	TRBV28	NA	CASRGYNSPLHF	TGTGCCAGCAGAGGCTATAATTCACCCCTCCACTTT
TRBJ1-5	TRBD1	TRBV2	NA	CASNLGGAGQPQHF	TGTGCCAGCAACCTAGGGGGCGCGGGTCAGCCCCAGCATTTT
TRBJ2-7	TRBD2	TRBV20-1	NA	CSAPGTSDVEQYF	TGCAGTGCCCCCGGGACTAGCGACGTCGAGCAGTACTTC
TRBJ2-7	NA	TRBV7-8	few	CASSLVGGDFYEQYF	TGTGCCAGCAGCTTAGTTGGGGGCGACTTTTACGAGCAGTACTTC
TRBJ2-7	TRBD1	TRBV28	NA	CASSPPGQGSSYEQYF	TGTGCCAGCAGTCCCCCGGGACAGGGGAGCTCCTACGAGCAGTACTTC
TRBJ2-3	NA	TRBV12-3/TRBV12-4	NA	CASSLAGPRSSSTQYF	TGTGCCAGCAGTTTAGCCGGACCGCGTAGTTCAAGTACGCAGTATTTT
TRBJ2-5	NA	TRBV7-3	NA	CASSQGSGETQYF	TGTGCCAGCAGCCAGGGAAGCGGTGAGACCCAGTACTTC
TRBJ2-1	TRBD2	TRBV20-1	NA	CSASRLAGYNEQFF	TGCAGTGCTAGTCGTCTAGCGGGGTACAATGAGCAGTTCTTC
TRBJ1-1	NA	TRBV27	NA	CASSGGESNTEAFF	TGTGCCAGCAGTGGGGGGGAGTCGAACACTGAAGCTTTCTTT
TRBJ1-2	NA	TRBV11-2	NA	CASSLSVDGYYGYTF	TGTGCCAGCAGCTTATCAGTGGACGGGTACTATGGCTACACCTTC
TRBJ1-1	NA	TRBV7-2	NA	CASSLTGPPNTEAFF	TGTGCCAGCAGCTTAACAGGGCCTCCGAACACTGAAGCTTTCTTT
TRBJ2-7	TRBD1	TRBV20-1	NA	CSARPDRSDYEQYF	TGCAGTGCTAGGCCGGACAGGAGTGACTACGAGCAGTACTTC
TRBJ2-7	NA	TRBV20-1	few	CSARDLGQGGYEQYF	TGCAGTGCTAGAGATTTGGGCCAGGGGGGCTACGAGCAGTACTTC
TRBJ1-5	TRBD1	TRBV20-1	NA	CSARDPTGIQPQHF	TGCAGTGCTAGAGACCCGACAGGGATACAGCCCCAGCATTTT
TRBJ2-1	NA	TRBV7-9	NA	CASSLKGRRNPTYNEQFF	TGTGCCAGCAGCTTAAAGGGGAGACGAAACCCCACCTACAATGAGCAGTTCTTC
TRBJ2-2	TRBD2	TRBV7-6	NA	CASSLELAGTGELFF	TGTGCCAGCAGCTTAGAACTAGCGGGAACAGGGGAGCTGTTTTTT
TRBJ1-2	TRBD1	TRBV7-9	few	CASSFSQGAEYGYTF	TGTGCCAGCAGCTTTTCGCAGGGGGCTGAATATGGCTACACCTTC
TRBJ1-1	NA	TRBV28	NA	CASSSGGSNTEAFF	TGTGCCAGCAGTTCGGGGGGATCGAACACTGAAGCTTTCTTT
TRBJ2-7	TRBD1	TRBV7-9	NA	CASRPPGTAYEQYF	TGTGCCAGCAGACCACCCGGGACAGCCTACGAGCAGTACTTC
TRBJ2-7	TRBD1	TRBV20-1	NA	CSARILRGQGLGEQYF	TGCAGTGCTAGAATTTTGAGGGGACAGGGATTAGGCGAGCAGTACTTC
TRBJ2-3	TRBD1	TRBV27	few	CASRDRGGVLGTDTQYF	TGTGCCAGCAGAGACAGGGGTGGGGTTCTAGGCACAGATACGCAGTATTTT
TRBJ1-5	NA	TRBV2	NA	CASSESRGWRPQHF	TGTGCCAGCAGTGAAAGTAGGGGTTGGCGGCCCCAGCATTTT
TRBJ2-3	TRBD1	TRBV20-1	few	CSASRGRGWTDTQYF	TGCAGTGCCAGCAGGGGGCGCGGCTGGACAGATACGCAGTATTTT
TRBJ2-7	NA	TRBV28	NA	CASSGAGGVGGYEQYF	TGTGCCAGCAGTGGCGCCGGGGGCGTAGGGGGCTACGAGCAGTACTTC
TRBJ1-1	NA	TRBV19	few	CASSPTAGVTEAFF	TGTGCCAGTAGCCCAACGGCAGGGGTGACTGAAGCTTTCTTT
TRBJ1-2	TRBD1	TRBV7-8	NA	CASRRTGRYGYTF	TGTGCCAGCAGGCGGACAGGTCGCTATGGCTACACCTTC
TRBJ1-4	TRBD1	TRBV20-1	NA	CSARGQGAEGKLFF	TGCAGTGCCAGGGGACAGGGGGCTGAAGGAAAACTGTTTTTT
TRBJ2-5	TRBD2	TRBV4-1	NA	CASSQGLASQETQYF	TGCGCCAGCAGCCAGGGACTAGCGTCCCAAGAGACCCAGTACTTC
TRBJ2-1	NA	TRBV7-2	NA	CASSLARNAYNEQFF	TGTGCCAGCAGCTTAGCGCGAAACGCGTACAATGAGCAGTTCTTC
TRBJ1-6	TRBD1	TRBV10-1	NA	CASSGDRALRVDSPLHF	TGCGCCAGCAGTGGCGACAGGGCTTTAAGGGTGGATTCACCCCTCCACTTT
TRBJ1-6	TRBD1	TRBV20-1	NA	CSARDQGEINSPLHF	TGCAGTGCTAGAGACCAGGGGGAGATTAATTCACCCCTCCACTTT
TRBJ2-7	TRBD1	TRBV30	NA	CASRTGTANSEQYF	TGTGCCTCAAGGACCGGGACAGCGAACTCGGAGCAGTACTTC
TRBJ2-5	NA	TRBV6-1	NA	CASSEGSKVMEETQYF	TGTGCCAGCAGTGAAGGGTCTAAGGTGATGGAGGAGACCCAGTACTTC
TRBJ2-3	NA	TRBV7-6	NA	CASSLELRDTQYF	TGTGCCAGCAGCTTAGAGCTTCGGGATACGCAGTATTTT
TRBJ2-7	NA	TRBV27	few	CASSFSGRYLYEQYF	TGTGCCAGCAGTTTTTCGGGGAGGTACCTCTACGAGCAGTACTTC
TRBJ2-5	TRBD2	TRBV7-3	few	CASSSSGRGETQYF	TGTGCCAGCAGTTCTAGCGGGAGAGGAGAGACCCAGTACTTC
TRBJ1-3	NA	TRBV20-1	few	CSARDPSQGRHTIYF	TGCAGTGCTAGAGATCCCTCACAGGGTAGACACACCATATATTTT
TRBJ2-2	TRBD2	TRBV2	NA	CASRSGGTGELFF	TGTGCCAGCAGGTCGGGAGGTACCGGGGAGCTGTTTTTT
TRBJ1-5	TRBD1	TRBV7-9	NA	CASSFGAGGRGNQPQHF	TGTGCCAGCAGCTTTGGGGCAGGGGGCCGGGGCAATCAGCCCCAGCATTTT
TRBJ1-4	NA	TRBV6-1	NA	CASRPRQEAKLFF	TGTGCCAGCAGACCACGACAGGAAGCAAAACTGTTTTTT
TRBJ2-2	NA	TRBV15	NA	CATSRDHFSYTGELFF	TGTGCCACCAGCAGAGATCACTTCAGCTACACCGGGGAGCTGTTTTTT
TRBJ1-1	NA	TRBV5-1	NA	CASSFQGNTEAFF	TGCGCCAGCAGCTTTCAGGGGAACACTGAAGCTTTCTTT
TRBJ1-1	NA	TRBV18	NA	CASSPEGIGAFF	TGTGCCAGCTCACCTGAGGGGATTGGAGCTTTCTTT
TRBJ2-1	NA	TRBV7-2	NA	CASSLGPSSYNEQFF	TGTGCCAGCAGCTTAGGGCCTAGCTCCTACAATGAGCAGTTCTTC
TRBJ1-6	NA	TRBV19	NA	CASSKQVGSPLHF	TGTGCCAGTAGTAAACAGGTTGGATCACCCCTCCACTTT
TRBJ1-2	NA	TRBV7-2	few	CASSLVRSGVDGYTF	TGTGCCAGCAGCTTAGTCCGGTCAGGGGTTGACGGCTACACCTTC
TRBJ1-6	TRBD1	TRBV10-3	few	CAINDRERSPLHF	TGTGCCATCAACGACAGGGAGAGGTCACCCCTCCACTTT
TRBJ2-3	NA	TRBV20-1	NA	CSAREDLRRTDTQYF	TGCAGTGCTAGAGAGGACCTCCGACGCACAGATACGCAGTATTTT
TRBJ2-1	NA	TRBV20-1	few	CSARDPGESHNEQFF	TGCAGTGCTAGAGATCCGGGGGAGTCCCACAATGAGCAGTTCTTC
TRBJ2-5	TRBD1	TRBV20-1	few	CSARTQGPGETQYF	TGCAGTGCTCGTACACAGGGGCCCGGGGAGACCCAGTACTTC
TRBJ2-5	NA	TRBV10-3	once	CAISRAETQYF	TGTGCCATCAGTAGGGCAGAGACCCAGTACTTC
TRBJ2-7	TRBD1	TRBV6-5	NA	CASSYPGQGSYEQYF	TGTGCCAGCAGTTACCCCGGACAGGGTAGCTACGAGCAGTACTTC